Given below is one T cell receptor (beta chain) in context. Antigen: not known. Trimming took 5 bases from V and 0 from J, leaving 10 bases between them. This CDR3 comprises 13 residues. CDR1 is SQVTM, CDR2 ANQGSEA, per germline. These data are taken from a study of cytomegalovirus exposure and HLA in healthy donors. Findings and limits, study-wide: The study labeled more than 150 TCR beta chains cytomegalovirus-associated. Specificity of three CMV-associated chains for CMV antigens was verified in vitro. A later analysis found first-cohort TCR clusters tended to co-occur in the roughly 120 validation repertoires.

Sequenced by immunoSEQ multiplex PCR; TCRdb stores in-frame clones only, minus some. This table holds about 160,000 clones, 85% to 90% found once. Specimen: PBMCs. The sequence was collected from a woman younger than 35 in good health and CMV-seropositive. The J gene is TRBJ1-2, the V gene TRBV29-1, with D possibly TRBD1 on 5 matching bases. The CDR3 bases are TGCAGCGTTCGGGGGACTACTAACTATGGCTACACCTTC. It translates to CSVRGTTNYGYTF.